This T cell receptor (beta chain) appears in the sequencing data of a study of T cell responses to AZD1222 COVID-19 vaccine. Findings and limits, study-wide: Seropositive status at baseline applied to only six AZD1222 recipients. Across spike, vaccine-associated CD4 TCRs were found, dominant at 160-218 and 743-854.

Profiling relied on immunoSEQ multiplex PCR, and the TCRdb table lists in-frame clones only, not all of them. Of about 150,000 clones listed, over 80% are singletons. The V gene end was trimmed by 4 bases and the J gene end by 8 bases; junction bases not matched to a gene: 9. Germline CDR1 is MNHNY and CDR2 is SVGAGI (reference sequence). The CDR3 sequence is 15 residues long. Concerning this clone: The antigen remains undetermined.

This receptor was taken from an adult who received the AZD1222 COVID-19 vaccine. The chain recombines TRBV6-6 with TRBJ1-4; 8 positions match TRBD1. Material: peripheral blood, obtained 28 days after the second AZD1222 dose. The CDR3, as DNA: TGTGCCAGCAGTTCCCCGGACAGGGTCGGAGAAAAACTGTTTTTT. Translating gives CASSSPDRVGEKLFF.